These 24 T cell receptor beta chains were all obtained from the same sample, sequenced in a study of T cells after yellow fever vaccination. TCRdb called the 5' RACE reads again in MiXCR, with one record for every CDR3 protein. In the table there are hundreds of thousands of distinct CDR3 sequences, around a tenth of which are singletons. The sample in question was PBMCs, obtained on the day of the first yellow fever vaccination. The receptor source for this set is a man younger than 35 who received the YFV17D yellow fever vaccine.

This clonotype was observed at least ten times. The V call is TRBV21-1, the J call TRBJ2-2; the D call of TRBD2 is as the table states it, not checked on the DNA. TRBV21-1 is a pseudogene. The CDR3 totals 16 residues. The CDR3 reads CASSKALAGNTGELFF. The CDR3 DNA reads TGTGCCAGCAGCAAAGCGCTAGCGGGGAACACCGGGGAGCTGTTTTTT.

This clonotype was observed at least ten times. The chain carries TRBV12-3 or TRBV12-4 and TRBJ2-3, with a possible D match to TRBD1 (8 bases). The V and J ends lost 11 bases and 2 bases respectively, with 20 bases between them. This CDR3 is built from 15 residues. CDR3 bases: TGTGCCCTTCGGCGGGGGACAGGCACCACAGATACGCAGTATTTT. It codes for CALRRGTGTTDTQYF.

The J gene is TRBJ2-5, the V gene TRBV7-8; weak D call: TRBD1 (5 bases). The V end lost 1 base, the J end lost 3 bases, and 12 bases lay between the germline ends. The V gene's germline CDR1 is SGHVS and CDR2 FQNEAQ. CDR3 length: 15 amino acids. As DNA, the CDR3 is TGTGCCAGCAGCTTAGTCCGCGGCAGGGAAGAGACCCAGTACTTC. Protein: CASSLVRGREETQYF.

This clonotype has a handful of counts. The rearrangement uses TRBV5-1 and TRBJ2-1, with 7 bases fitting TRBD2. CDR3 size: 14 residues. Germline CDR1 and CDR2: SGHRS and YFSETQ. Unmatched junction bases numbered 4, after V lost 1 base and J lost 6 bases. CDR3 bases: TGCGCCAGCAGCTTGAGCGGGGCGGCCAATGAGCAGTTCTTC. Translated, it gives CASSLSGAANEQFF.

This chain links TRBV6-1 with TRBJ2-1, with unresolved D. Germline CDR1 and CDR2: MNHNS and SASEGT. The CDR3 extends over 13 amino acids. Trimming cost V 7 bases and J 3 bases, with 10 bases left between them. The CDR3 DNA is TGTGCCAGCACCTCCAGAAGCTACAATGAGCAGTTCTTC. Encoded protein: CASTSRSYNEQFF.

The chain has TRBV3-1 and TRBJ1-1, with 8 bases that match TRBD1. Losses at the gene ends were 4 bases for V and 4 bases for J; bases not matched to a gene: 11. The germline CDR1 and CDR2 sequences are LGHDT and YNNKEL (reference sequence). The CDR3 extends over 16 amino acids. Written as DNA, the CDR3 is TGTGCCAGCAGCCCCCCCCGACAGGGGAGAGGCACTGAAGCTTTCTTT. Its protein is CASSPPRQGRGTEAFF.

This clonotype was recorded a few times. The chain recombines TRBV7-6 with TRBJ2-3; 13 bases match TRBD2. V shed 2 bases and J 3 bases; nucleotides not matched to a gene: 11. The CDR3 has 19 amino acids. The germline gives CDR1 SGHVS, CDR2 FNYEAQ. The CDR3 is CASSLRGSGLAGRTDTQYF. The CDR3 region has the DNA TGTGCCAGCAGCTTACGAGGGTCGGGACTAGCGGGGAGGACAGATACGCAGTATTTT. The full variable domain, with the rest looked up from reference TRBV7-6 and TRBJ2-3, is GAGVSQSPRYKVTKRGQDVALRCDPISGHVSLYWYRQALGQGPEFLTYFNYEAQQDKSGLPNDRFSAERPEGSISTLTIQRTEQRDSAMYRCASSLRGSGLAGRTDTQYFGPGTRLTVL.

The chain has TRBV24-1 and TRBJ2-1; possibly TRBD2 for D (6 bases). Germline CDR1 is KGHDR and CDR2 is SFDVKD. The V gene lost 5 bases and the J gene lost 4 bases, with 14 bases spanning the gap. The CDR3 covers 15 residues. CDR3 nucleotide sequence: TGTGCCACCAGTGTAAGAACTAGCAGATACAATGAGCAGTTCTTC. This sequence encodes CATSVRTSRYNEQFF.

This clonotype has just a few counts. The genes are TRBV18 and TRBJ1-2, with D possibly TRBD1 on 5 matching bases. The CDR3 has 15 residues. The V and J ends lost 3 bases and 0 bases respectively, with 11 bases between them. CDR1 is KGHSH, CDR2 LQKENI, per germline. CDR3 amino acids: CASSPSGSTNYGYTF. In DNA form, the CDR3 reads TGTGCCAGCTCACCGTCAGGGTCCACTAACTATGGCTACACCTTC.

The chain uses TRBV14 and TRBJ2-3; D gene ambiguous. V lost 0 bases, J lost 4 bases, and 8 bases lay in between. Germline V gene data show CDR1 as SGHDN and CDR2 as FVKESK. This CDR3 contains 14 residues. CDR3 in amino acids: CASSQEWYSDTQYF. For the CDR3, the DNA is TGTGCCAGCAGCCAAGAGTGGTATTCAGATACGCAGTATTTT. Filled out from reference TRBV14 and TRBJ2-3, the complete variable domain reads EAGVTQFPSHSVIEKGQTVTLRCDPISGHDNLYWYRRVMGKEIKFLLHFVKESKQDESGMPNNRFLAERTGGTYSTLKVQPAELEDSGVYFCASSQEWYSDTQYFGPGTRLTVL.

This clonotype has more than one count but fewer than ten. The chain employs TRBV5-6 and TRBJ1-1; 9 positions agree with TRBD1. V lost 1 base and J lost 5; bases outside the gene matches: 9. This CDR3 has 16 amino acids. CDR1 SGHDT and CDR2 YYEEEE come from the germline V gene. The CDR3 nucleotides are TGTGCCAGCAGCTTGATGTTATCGACAGGGGGGACTGAAGCTTTCTTT. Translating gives CASSLMLSTGGTEAFF.

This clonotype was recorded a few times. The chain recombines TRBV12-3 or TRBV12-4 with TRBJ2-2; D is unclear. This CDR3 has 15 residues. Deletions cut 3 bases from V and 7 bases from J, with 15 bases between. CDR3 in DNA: TGTGCCAGCAGTTTTTACGGCAGCGTGATCGGGGAGCTGTTTTTT. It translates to CASSFYGSVIGELFF.

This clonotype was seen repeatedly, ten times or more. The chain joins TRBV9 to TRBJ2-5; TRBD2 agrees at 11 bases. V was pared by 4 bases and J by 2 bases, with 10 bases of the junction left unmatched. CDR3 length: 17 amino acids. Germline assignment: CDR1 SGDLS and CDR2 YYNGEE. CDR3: CASSPPLGTSGQETQYF. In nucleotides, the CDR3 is TGTGCCAGCAGCCCCCCCCTCGGGACTAGCGGACAAGAGACCCAGTACTTC.

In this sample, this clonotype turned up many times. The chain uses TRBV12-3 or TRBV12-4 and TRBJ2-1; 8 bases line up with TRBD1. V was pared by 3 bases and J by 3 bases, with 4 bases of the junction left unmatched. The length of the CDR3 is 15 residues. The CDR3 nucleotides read TGTGCCAGCAGTTTCGAACAGGGGGTCTACAATGAGCAGTTCTTC. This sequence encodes CASSFEQGVYNEQFF.

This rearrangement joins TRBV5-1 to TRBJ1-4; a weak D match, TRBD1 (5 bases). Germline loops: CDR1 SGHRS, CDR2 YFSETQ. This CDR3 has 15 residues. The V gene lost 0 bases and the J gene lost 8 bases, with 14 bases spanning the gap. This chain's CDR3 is CASSLAGRTDEKLFF. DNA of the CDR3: TGCGCCAGCAGCTTGGCGGGACGGACCGACGAAAAACTGTTTTTT.

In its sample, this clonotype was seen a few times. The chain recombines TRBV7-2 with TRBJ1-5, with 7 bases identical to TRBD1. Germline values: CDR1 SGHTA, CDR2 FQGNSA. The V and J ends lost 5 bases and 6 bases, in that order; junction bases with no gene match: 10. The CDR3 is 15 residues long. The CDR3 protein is CASSQLQGDRQPQHF. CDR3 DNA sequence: TGTGCCAGCAGCCAACTCCAGGGGGATCGTCAGCCCCAGCATTTT.

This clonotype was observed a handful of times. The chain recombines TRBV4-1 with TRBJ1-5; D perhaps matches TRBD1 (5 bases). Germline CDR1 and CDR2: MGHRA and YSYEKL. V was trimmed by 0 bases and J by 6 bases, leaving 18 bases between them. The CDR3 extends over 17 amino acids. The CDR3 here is CASSQDPKGGVRQPQHF. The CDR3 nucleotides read TGCGCCAGCAGCCAAGATCCAAAGGGAGGGGTTCGTCAGCCCCAGCATTTT.

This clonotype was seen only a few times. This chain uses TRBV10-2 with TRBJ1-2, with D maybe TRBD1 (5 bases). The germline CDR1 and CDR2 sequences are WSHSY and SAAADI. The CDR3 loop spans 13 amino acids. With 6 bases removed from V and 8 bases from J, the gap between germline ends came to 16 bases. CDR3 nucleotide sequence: TGCGCCAGCAGGCCGGTGGGGGGGGACGGCTACACCTTC. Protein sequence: CASRPVGGDGYTF.

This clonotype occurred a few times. The CDR3: CASSPGRSLGSGANVLTF. The CDR3 DNA sequence: TGTGCCAGCAGCCCAGGACGTAGTCTGGGCTCTGGGGCCAACGTCCTGACTTTC. The J gene is TRBJ2-6, the V gene TRBV11-1; no clear D. CDR1 is SGHAT, CDR2 FQDESV, per germline (reference sequence). The CDR3 consists of 18 residues. The V end lost 5 bases, the J end lost 0 bases, and 17 bases lay between the germline ends.

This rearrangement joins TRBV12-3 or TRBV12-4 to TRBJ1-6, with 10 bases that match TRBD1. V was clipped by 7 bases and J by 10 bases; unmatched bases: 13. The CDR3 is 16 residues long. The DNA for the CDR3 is TGTGCCAGCACCCCAAGGACAGGGGGGGTCAGATCACCCCTCCACTTT. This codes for CASTPRTGGVRSPLHF.

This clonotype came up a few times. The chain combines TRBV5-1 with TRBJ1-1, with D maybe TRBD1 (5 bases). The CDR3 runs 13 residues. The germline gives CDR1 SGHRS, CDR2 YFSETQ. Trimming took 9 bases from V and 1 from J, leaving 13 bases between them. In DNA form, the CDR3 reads TGCGCCACCCGGGACTACTCGAACACTGAAGCTTTCTTT. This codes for CATRDYSNTEAFF.

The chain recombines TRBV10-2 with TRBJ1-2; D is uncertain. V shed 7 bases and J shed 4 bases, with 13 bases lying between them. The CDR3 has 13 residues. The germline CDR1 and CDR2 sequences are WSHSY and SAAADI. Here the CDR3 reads CASNSGLSYGYTF. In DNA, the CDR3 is TGCGCCAGCAATTCCGGGCTGAGCTATGGCTACACCTTC.

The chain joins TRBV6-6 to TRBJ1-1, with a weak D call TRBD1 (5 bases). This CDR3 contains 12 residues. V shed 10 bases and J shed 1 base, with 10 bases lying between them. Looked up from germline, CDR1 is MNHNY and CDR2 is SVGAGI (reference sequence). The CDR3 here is CATVTGNTEAFF. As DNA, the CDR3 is TGTGCCACCGTAACAGGGAACACTGAAGCTTTCTTT.

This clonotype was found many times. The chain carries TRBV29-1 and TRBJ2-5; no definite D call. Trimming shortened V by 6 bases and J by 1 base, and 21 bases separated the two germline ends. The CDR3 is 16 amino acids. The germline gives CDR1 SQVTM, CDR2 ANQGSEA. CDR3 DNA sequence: TGCAGCGTCGTTCCTTGGGGTATGGTGAGCCAAGAGACCCAGTACTTC. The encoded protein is CSVVPWGMVSQETQYF.